A selection of T cell receptor beta chains follows, all from one sample in a study of blood T cell repertoires in COVID-19. Profiled with immunoSEQ multiplex PCR; TCRdb holds only in-frame clones, not every one. Seen here are 250,000 to 350,000 clones, about 87% observed once, and the top ten hold 5.5% to 8%. The sequenced sample was peripheral blood. These receptors came from a woman between 45 and 60 years old with COVID-19, enrolled during active disease. The CDR3 runs from the conserved cysteine through the conserved F or W. A D gene is named only where the DNA matches it firmly. Clone size, where shown, is once, few, many, or a class for clones that have expanded.

CASSINRDLNTEAFF | TGTGCCAGCAGCATCAACAGGGACCTGAACACTGAAGCTTTCTTT | TRBJ1-1 | NA | NA | TRBV12-1
CASSLARLAGHTDTQYF | TGTGCCAGCAGCTTGGCCCGTTTAGCGGGACACACAGATACGCAGTATTTT | TRBJ2-3 | TRBD2 | NA | TRBV7-2
CATSEANQPQHF | TGTGCCACCAGTGAGGCCAATCAGCCCCAGCATTTT | TRBJ1-5 | NA | NA | TRBV24-1
CASSPGQGNNEQFF | TGTGCCAGCTCGCCCGGACAGGGAAACAATGAGCAGTTCTTC | TRBJ2-1 | TRBD1 | NA | TRBV18
CASSPGSGSPFKRTQYF | TGTGCCAGTAGTCCGGGGTCGGGCAGCCCCTTCAAGCGGACCCAGTACTTC | TRBJ2-5 | NA | NA | TRBV19
CAWATNVDTEAFF | TGTGCCTGGGCTACTAATGTCGACACTGAAGCTTTCTTT | TRBJ1-1 | NA | NA | TRBV30
CASSLGEGTGQHEQYF | TGTGCCAGCAGCTTGGGAGAGGGGACAGGGCAGCACGAGCAGTACTTC | TRBJ2-7 | TRBD1 | few | TRBV11-3
CASSILAGLHNEQFF | TGTGCCAGCAGCATACTAGCGGGTCTCCACAATGAGCAGTTCTTC | TRBJ2-1 | TRBD2 | few | TRBV9
CASSIGSSGKAETQYF | TGTGCCAGTAGTATCGGGTCTAGCGGAAAGGCGGAGACCCAGTACTTC | TRBJ2-5 | TRBD2 | NA | TRBV19
CASRKSEAGELFF | TGTGCCAGCAGGAAAAGTGAGGCCGGGGAGCTGTTTTTT | TRBJ2-2 | NA | NA | TRBV6-5
CASSYSGRSTDTQYF | TGTGCCAGCAGCTATAGCGGGAGGAGCACAGATACGCAGTATTTT | TRBJ2-3 | TRBD2 | NA | TRBV5-4
CASSRSSGVSYNEQFF | TGCGCCAGCAGCCGATCTTCGGGAGTTTCCTACAATGAGCAGTTCTTC | TRBJ2-1 | NA | NA | TRBV4-1
CASSFSGTSHNEQFF | TGTGCCAGCAGCTTCTCCGGGACTAGTCACAATGAGCAGTTCTTC | TRBJ2-1 | TRBD2 | NA | TRBV11-3
CASSQGQVDQETQYF | TGCGCCAGCAGCCAGGGACAGGTCGACCAAGAGACCCAGTACTTC | TRBJ2-5 | TRBD1 | NA | TRBV4-1
CASSQSEDRGQETQYF | TGTGCCAGCAGCCAATCGGAGGACAGGGGCCAAGAGACCCAGTACTTC | TRBJ2-5 | TRBD1 | once | TRBV16
CASSQREGAYEQYF | TGTGCCAGCAGCCAGCGGGAGGGAGCCTACGAGCAGTACTTC | TRBJ2-7 | TRBD2 | NA | TRBV3-1/TRBV3-2
CASLRISGRDLDTQYF | TGCGCCAGCCTGCGGATTAGCGGGAGGGACTTAGATACGCAGTATTTT | TRBJ2-3 | TRBD2 | NA | TRBV5-1
CASSQGRTGTYEQYF | TGTGCCAGCAGCCAAGGACGGACAGGGACCTACGAGCAGTACTTC | TRBJ2-7 | TRBD1 | NA | TRBV4-2
CASSFGQGATNEKLFF | TGTGCCAGCAGCTTCGGACAGGGCGCAACTAATGAAAAACTGTTTTTT | TRBJ1-4 | TRBD1 | NA | TRBV11-2
CASSGLPGQGSGNTIYF | TGTGCCAGTAGTGGGCTCCCGGGGCAGGGGTCTGGAAACACCATATATTTT | TRBJ1-3 | NA | NA | TRBV19
CAWSATYGEAFF | TGTGCCTGGAGTGCGACTTACGGTGAAGCTTTCTTT | TRBJ1-1 | NA | NA | TRBV30
CASASQGGHSGTGDTQYF | TGTGCCAGCGCCAGTCAGGGAGGACATAGCGGGACTGGAGATACGCAGTATTTT | TRBJ2-3 | TRBD2 | NA | TRBV9
CASSLSPASGPNNEQFF | TGTGCCAGCAGTTTATCTCCCGCTAGCGGGCCCAACAATGAGCAGTTCTTC | TRBJ2-1 | TRBD2 | NA | TRBV27
CASSPGSTGYNSPLHF | TGTGCCAGCTCACCAGGCAGCACGGGCTATAATTCACCCCTCCACTTT | TRBJ1-6 | NA | NA | TRBV18
CSVVGQPNSYEQYF | TGCAGCGTTGTGGGACAGCCAAACTCCTACGAGCAGTACTTC | TRBJ2-7 | TRBD1 | NA | TRBV29-1
CASGFWGGLNTGELFF | TGTGCTAGTGGTTTCTGGGGGGGACTGAACACCGGGGAGCTGTTTTTT | TRBJ2-2 | TRBD2 | NA | TRBV12-5
CASSIPASGSDEQFF | TGTGCCAGTAGTATCCCGGCTAGCGGGTCTGATGAGCAGTTCTTC | TRBJ2-1 | TRBD2 | once | TRBV19
CASSGTGDHEQYF | TGCGCCAGCAGCGGGACAGGGGATCACGAGCAGTACTTC | TRBJ2-7 | TRBD1 | once | TRBV5-1